The TCR beta chain described here comes from a study of cytomegalovirus exposure and HLA in healthy donors. The PCR ran on 60 Vbeta and 13 Jbeta primers. Some clones are missing from TCRdb's copy, which holds only in-frame ones; the method was immunoSEQ multiplex PCR. Seen here are under 300,000 clones, approximately 84% observed once, and the top ten hold roughly 2%. General observations from the study: The study carried out a later analysis of TCR beta sequences. It associated approximately 15,000 of them with specific HLA alleles at a false discovery rate of 0.05. A later analysis reportedly found fewer N-insertions in an Asian-associated ancestry cluster than the roughly 700-donor mean. As a later analysis showed, several of the most significant clusters appeared to be linked to common viral pathogens.

Regarding this clone: The antigen remains undetermined.

CDR3 size: 18 residues. CDR1 is KGHSH, CDR2 LQKENI, per germline. Trimming at V came to 3 bases and at J to 2 bases, leaving 15 bases not matched to a gene. The chain joins TRBV18 to TRBJ2-7; 8 bases agree with TRBD1. This receptor was identified in a woman between 35 and 50 years old in good health and CMV-seropositive. Sequencing was performed on PBMCs. CDR3 loop: CASSPLTAGGRGPYEQYF. CDR3 bases: TGTGCCAGCTCACCCCTCACGGCAGGGGGCAGGGGGCCCTACGAGCAGTACTTC.